This T cell receptor beta chain is drawn from a study of shared clonotypes between healthy human individuals (dated by TCRdb to 2019 to 2021). With respect to the entire study: Three men and a couple of women, aged 18 to 49 years, made up the cohort. For each donor, CD4 naive and CD4 memory were each given three plates, CD8 naive was given two plates, and CD8 memory was given one plate. The study deeply sequenced blood TCR repertoires of five healthy adults to estimate repertoire size and the extent of clonotype sharing between individuals. Different laboratories and diverse techniques were used to prepare libraries and sequence TCR repertoires, to increase sequencing depth and limit assay-specific biases. Per donor, leukapheresis produced somewhere between about 0.8 and 9 billion PBMCs.

As concerns this clone: The specificity of this receptor is unknown. Base-call qualities are not available, and no considerably larger clone is one nucleotide away.

Using the deep immunoSEQ assay, multiplex PCR amplified TCR CDR3 regions from genomic DNA. Extracted genomic DNA from each cell subset was spread evenly across all wells of several immunoSEQ 96-well plates, with each plate serving as a replicate. Each replicate PCR for sorted subsets received roughly 200 ng genomic DNA, equal to 28,000 or so T cell genomes. Purified libraries were measured with a Qubit 3.0 fluorometer, size-checked on a Bioanalyzer 2100, and measured again with the KAPA Library Quantification kit. A separate single-read 150-cycle Illumina NextSeq 550 flow cell was used to sequence each immunoSEQ 96-well plate. The source study handled its data this way. Because the immunoSEQ output held only junctional sequences and lacked quality scores, the filtering could not match the filtering applied to full-length reads. To assign V/J genes and CDR3, sequences were annotated against IMGT germline references using PyIR, a Python wrapper for IgBLAST v1.9. Reads with weak V/J assignments (E-value above 1e-6), missing CDR3, stop codons, out-of-frame junctions, or ambiguous translated residues were removed. V3J clonotypes were defined by identical inferred V gene, J gene, and CDR3 amino acid sequence. Percentage overlap between repertoires was computed as shared unique clonotypes divided by the size of the smaller repertoire. Richness of each repertoire was evaluated using RTK rarefaction, the Chao1 estimator, and Recon v2.1 estimates of unobserved clonotypes. Generation probabilities for all TCRbeta clonotypes obtained by the gDNA method from a few donors were computed using OLGA. What TCRdb holds here is the immuneACCESS table cut down to in-frame rearrangements. Part of the clones is not present; checked against another copy, under half of the missing clones reflect an unresolved V gene, and the others are unexplained. V and J calls and clone size are as listed in that table; D and trimming were resolved from the DNA. This sample holds more than 2 million clones; around 95% were observed only once. Of the sample, around 1.7% falls within the top ten clones.

CDR1 SGDLS and CDR2 YYNGEE were looked up in the germline V gene. V has 4 bases trimmed and J has 6 bases trimmed; junction bases matching no gene number 10. Including cysteine and phenylalanine, the CDR3 has 16 amino acids. The read is trimmed to its CDR3 DNA, 48 bases read in frame from base 1. CD8 naive samples were obtained by positive selection for CCR7 among CD45RO-negative cells, yielding a CD45RA+CCR7+ population from which TemRA cells were excluded. The donors were healthy, HIV-negative adults with no recently reported acute infections or vaccinations. All donors were Caucasian adults living in Nashville, Tennessee, USA. Blood was collected by leukapheresis, and PBMCs were isolated by Ficoll-Histopaque density gradient centrifugation and then cryopreserved in liquid nitrogen vapor phase. Analytical flow cytometry was used to check the purity and quantity of each magnetically sorted T cell population. Genomic DNA was isolated from each sorted fraction and quantified by UV absorbance on a Nanodrop 2000c.

The full study reports these points: Sampling was restricted to blood, and TCR repertoires in tissues likely differ from the TCR repertoires found in blood. Because the study included only a small number of donors, the genetic and exposure-history diversity represented was limited. Even with the large sequencing depth, rarefaction of the sorted-subset datasets indicated that sequencing was incomplete. Based on pairwise subsampling, the degree of clonotype sharing among donors was expected to be affected by sequencing depth. Compared with non-shared clonotypes, the clonotypes found in all four sorted-subset donors had higher generation probabilities. When a few donors were compared, the shared fraction of clonotypes was about 5% for naive CD4, roughly 3.4% for naive CD8, 2% to 2.5% for memory CD4, and around 0.37% for memory CD8. Naive subsets generally had larger estimated clonotype richness than memory subsets.

The origin of this receptor is a man in his late teens or twenties in good health. Some clones in this sample may be carry-over from other donors' samples. Sequenced material: naive CD8+ T cells from PBMCs. The sample's cell subset or site label is to be understood as: CD45RA+CCR7+. The receptor chain draws on TRBV9 and TRBJ2-1; 10 of the junction bases match TRBD2. CDR3 region: CASSISSSGRFNEQFF. The DNA sequence is as follows: TGTGCCAGCAGCATCTCCAGTAGCGGGAGGTTCAATGAGCAGTTCTTC.